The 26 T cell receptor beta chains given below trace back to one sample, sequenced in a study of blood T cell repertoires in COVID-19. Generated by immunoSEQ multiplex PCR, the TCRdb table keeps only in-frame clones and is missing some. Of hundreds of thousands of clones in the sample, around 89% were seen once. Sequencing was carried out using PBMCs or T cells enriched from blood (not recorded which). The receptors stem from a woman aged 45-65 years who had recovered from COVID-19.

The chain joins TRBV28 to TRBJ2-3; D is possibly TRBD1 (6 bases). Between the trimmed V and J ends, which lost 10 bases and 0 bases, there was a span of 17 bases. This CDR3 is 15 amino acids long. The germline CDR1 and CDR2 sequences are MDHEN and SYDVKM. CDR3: CATFLLTGSTDTQYF. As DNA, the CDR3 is TGTGCCACCTTCCTACTAACAGGGAGCACAGATACGCAGTATTTT.

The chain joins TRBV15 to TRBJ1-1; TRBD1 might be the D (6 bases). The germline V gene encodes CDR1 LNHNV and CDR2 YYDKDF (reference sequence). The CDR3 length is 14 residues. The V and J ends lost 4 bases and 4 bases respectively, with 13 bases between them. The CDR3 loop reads CATSTEQGFTEAFF. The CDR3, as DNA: TGTGCCACCAGCACCGAACAGGGCTTCACTGAAGCTTTCTTT.

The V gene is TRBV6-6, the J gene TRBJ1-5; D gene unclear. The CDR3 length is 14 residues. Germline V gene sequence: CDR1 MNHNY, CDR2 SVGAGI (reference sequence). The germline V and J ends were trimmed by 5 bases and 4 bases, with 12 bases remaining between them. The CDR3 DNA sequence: TGTGCCAGCAGTCCGCAGAGGGTGAATCAGCCCCAGCATTTT. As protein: CASSPQRVNQPQHF.

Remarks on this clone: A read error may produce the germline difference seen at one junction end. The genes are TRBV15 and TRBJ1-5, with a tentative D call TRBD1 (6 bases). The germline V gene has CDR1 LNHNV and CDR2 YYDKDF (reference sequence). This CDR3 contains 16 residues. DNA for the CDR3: TGTGCCACCAGCGGAGAGCTATGGCAGGGGAAGCAGCCCCAGCATTTT. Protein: CATSGELWQGKQPQHF.

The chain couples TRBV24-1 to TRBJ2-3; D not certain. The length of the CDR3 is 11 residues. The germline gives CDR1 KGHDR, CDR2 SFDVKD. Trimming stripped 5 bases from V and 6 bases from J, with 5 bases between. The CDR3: CATSAEDTQYF. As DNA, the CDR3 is TGTGCCACCAGTGCGGAGGATACGCAGTATTTT.

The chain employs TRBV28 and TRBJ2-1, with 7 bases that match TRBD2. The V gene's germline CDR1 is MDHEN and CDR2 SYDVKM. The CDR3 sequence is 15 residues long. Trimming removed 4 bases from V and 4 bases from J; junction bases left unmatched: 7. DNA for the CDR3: TGTGCCAGCAGTTCTCTCGGCGGGGGTTACAATGAGCAGTTCTTC. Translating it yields CASSSLGGGYNEQFF.

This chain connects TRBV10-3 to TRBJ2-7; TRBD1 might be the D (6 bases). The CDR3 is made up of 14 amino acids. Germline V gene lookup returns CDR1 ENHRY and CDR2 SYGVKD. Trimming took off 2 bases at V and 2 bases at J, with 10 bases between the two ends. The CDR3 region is CAISERGQPYEQYF. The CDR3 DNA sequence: TGTGCCATCAGTGAGAGAGGACAGCCCTACGAGCAGTACTTC.

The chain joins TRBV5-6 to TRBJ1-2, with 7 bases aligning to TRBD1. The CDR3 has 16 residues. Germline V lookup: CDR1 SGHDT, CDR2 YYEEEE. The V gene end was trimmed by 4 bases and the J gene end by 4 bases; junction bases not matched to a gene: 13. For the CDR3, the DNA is TGTGCCAGCAGCCCTAGGGACAGCTCCTCGTCCTATGGCTACACCTTC. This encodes CASSPRDSSSSYGYTF.

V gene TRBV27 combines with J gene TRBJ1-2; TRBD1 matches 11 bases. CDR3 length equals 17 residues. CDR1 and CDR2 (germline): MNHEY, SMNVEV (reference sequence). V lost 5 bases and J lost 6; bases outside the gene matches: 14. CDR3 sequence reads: CASSLRTGGFLLHGYTF. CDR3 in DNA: TGTGCCAGCAGTCTCCGGACAGGGGGCTTCCTTCTCCATGGCTACACCTTC.

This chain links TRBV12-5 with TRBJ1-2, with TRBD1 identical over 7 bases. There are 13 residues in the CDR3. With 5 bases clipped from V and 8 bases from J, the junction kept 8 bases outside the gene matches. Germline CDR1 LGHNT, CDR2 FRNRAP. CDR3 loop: CASGVTGAWGYTF. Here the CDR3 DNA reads TGTGCTAGTGGTGTCACAGGGGCGTGGGGCTACACCTTC.

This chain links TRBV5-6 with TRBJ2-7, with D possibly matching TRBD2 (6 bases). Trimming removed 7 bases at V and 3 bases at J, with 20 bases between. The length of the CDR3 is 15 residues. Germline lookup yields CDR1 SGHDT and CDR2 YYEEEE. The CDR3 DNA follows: TGTGCCAGCGGACGACGGGAAGCGGGCGGCTACGAGCAGTACTTC. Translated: CASGRREAGGYEQYF.

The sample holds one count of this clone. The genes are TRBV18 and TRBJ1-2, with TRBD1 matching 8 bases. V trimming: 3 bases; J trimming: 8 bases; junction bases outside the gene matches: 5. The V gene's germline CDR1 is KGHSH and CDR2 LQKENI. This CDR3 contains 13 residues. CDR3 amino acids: CASSPDRERGYTF. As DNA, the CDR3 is TGTGCCAGCTCACCGGACAGGGAGAGGGGCTACACCTTC.

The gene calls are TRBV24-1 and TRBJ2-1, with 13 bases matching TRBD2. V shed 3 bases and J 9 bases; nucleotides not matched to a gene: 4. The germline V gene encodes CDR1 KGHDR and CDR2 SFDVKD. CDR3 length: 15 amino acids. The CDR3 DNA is TGTGCCACCAGTGATAGGACTAGCGGGAGTTCTGAGCAGTTCTTC. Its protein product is CATSDRTSGSSEQFF.

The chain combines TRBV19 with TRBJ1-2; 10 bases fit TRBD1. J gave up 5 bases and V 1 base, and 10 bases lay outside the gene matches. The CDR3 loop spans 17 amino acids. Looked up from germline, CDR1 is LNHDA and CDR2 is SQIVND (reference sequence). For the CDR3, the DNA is TGTGCCAGTAGTATAGTCGTGGACAGGGGGTTAGGGTATGGCTACACCTTC. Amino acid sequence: CASSIVVDRGLGYGYTF.

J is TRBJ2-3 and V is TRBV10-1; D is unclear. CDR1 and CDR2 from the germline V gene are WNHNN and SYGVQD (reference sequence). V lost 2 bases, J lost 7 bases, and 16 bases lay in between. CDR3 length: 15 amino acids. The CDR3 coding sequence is TGCGCCAGCAGTGAGAATAACCAAAGAGGTCATACGCAGTATTTT. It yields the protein CASSENNQRGHTQYF.

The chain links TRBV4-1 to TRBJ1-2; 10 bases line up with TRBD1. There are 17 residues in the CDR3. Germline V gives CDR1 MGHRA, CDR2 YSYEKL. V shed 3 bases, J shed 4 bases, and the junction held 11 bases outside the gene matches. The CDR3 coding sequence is TGCGCCAGCAGCCAGGTAATATCCGGGACAGGGGTCTATGGCTACACCTTC. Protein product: CASSQVISGTGVYGYTF.

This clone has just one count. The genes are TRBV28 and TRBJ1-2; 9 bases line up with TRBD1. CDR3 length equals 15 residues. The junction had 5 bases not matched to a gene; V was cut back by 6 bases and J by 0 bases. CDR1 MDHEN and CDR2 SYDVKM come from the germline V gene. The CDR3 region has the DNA TGTGCCAGCAGCCCACGGACAGGGGCTAACTATGGCTACACCTTC. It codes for CASSPRTGANYGYTF.

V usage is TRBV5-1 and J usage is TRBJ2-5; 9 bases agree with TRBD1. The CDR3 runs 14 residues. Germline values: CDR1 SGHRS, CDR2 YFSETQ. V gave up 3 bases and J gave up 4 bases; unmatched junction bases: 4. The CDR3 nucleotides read TGCGCCAGCAGCTCCCGACAGGGGGGAGAGACCCAGTACTTC. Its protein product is CASSSRQGGETQYF.

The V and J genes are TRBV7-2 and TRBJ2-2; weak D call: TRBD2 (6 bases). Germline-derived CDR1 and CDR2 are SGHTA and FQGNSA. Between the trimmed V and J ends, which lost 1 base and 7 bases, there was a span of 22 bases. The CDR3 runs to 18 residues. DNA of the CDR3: TGTGCCAGCAGCTTAGGTCGCGGGGTGCAGGGTGATAACGGGGAGCTGTTTTTT. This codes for CASSLGRGVQGDNGELFF.

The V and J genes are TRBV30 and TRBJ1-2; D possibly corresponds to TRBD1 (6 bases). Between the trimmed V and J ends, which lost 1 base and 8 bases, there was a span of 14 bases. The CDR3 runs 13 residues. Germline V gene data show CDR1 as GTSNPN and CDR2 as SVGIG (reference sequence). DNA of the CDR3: TGTGCCTGGAGTGCGGACAGTGACCTGGGCTACACCTTC. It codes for CAWSADSDLGYTF. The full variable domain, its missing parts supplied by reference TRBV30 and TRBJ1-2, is SQTIHQWPATLVQPVGSPLSLECTVEGTSNPNLYWYRQAAGRGLQLLFYSVGIGQISSEVPQNLSASRPQDRQFILSSKKLLLSDSGFYLCAWSADSDLGYTFGSGTRLTVV.

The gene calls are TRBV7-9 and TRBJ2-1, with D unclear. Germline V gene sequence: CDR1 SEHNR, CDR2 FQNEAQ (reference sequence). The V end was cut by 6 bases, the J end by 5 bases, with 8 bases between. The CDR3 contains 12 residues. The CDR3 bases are TGTGCCAGCAGTTTGGCCGACAATGAGCAGTTCTTC. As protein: CASSLADNEQFF. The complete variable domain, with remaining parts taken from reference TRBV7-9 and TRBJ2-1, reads DTGVSQNPRHKITKRGQNVTFRCDPISEHNRLYWYRQTLGQGPEFLTYFQNEAQLEKSRLLSDRFSAERPKGSFSTLEIQRTEQGDSAMYLCASSLADNEQFFGPGTRLTVL.

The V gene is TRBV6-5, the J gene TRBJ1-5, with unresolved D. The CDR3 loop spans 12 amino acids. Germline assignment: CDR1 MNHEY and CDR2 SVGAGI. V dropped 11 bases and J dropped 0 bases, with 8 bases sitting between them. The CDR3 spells CACRDSNQPQHF. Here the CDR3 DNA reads TGTGCCTGCCGAGATAGCAATCAGCCCCAGCATTTT.

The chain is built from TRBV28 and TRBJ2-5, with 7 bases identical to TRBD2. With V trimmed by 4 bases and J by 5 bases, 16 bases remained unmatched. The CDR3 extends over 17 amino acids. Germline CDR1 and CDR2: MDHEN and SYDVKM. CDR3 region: CASSSLVGSGPRETQYF. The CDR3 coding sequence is TGTGCCAGCAGTTCCCTAGTGGGTAGCGGGCCGAGGGAGACCCAGTACTTC. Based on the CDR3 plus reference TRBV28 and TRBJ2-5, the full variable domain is DVKVTQSSRYLVKRTGEKVFLECVQDMDHENMFWYRQDPGLGLRLIYFSYDVKMKEKGDIPEGYSVSREKKERFSLILESASTNQTSMYLCASSSLVGSGPRETQYFGPGTRLLVL.

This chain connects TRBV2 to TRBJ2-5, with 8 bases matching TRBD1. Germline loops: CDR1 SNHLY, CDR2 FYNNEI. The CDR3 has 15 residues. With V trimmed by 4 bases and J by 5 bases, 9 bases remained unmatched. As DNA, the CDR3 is TGTGCCAGCAGTGTGGGGGCAGGGGGCGGGGAGACCCAGTACTTC. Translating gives CASSVGAGGGETQYF.

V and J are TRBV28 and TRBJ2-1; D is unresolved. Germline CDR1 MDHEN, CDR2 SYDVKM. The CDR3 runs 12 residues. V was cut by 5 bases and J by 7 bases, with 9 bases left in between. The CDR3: CASSPALNEQFF. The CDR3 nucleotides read TGTGCCAGCAGTCCCGCCCTAAATGAGCAGTTCTTC.

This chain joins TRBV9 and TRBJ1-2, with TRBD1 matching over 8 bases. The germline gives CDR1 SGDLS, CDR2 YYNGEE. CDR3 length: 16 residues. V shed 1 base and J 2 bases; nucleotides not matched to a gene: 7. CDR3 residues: CASSVTPDRANYGYTF. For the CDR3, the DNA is TGTGCCAGCAGCGTAACGCCGGACAGGGCCAACTATGGCTACACCTTC.